This entry is about one T cell receptor beta chain. The data were taken from a study of blood T cell repertoires in COVID-19. Study summary: COVID-19 samples, acute and convalescent, were from the United States, Italy and Spain. The cDNA or gDNA used as material had been derived from T cells, B-cell-depleted T cells, or PBMCs.

CDR3 size: 14 residues. The germline CDR1 and CDR2 sequences are SGHTA and FQGNSA. Unmatched junction bases numbered 10, after V lost 1 base and J lost 14 bases. In the original analysis: Amplification of reference gene primers was used by the study to estimate nucleated cell counts. Libraries were prepared by immunoSEQ multiplex PCR; TCRdb keeps only in-frame clonotypes and omits some of them. Clone size and the V and J calls come from that table; the DNA yielded D and trimming. The sample shows a few hundred thousand clones, approximately 78% of them seen only once. The chain has TRBV7-2 and TRBJ2-1; 8 bases match TRBD1. Sequencing input: peripheral blood. The TCR comes from a woman aged 18 to 35 with acute or convalescent COVID-19. The CDR3 loop reads CASSLGTGLPGEFF. The CDR3 DNA reads as TGTGCCAGCAGCTTAGGGACAGGGCTCCCCGGCGAGTTCTTC.